Listed below are T cell receptor beta chains from one sample, sequenced in a study of T cell changes during pregnancy in multiple sclerosis. Generated by immunoSEQ multiplex PCR, the TCRdb table keeps only in-frame clones and is missing some. The sample has around 78,000 clones, roughly nine tenths seen once. The sequenced sample was peripheral blood, obtained in the third trimester of pregnancy. All receptors come from a female donor in good health, enrolled as a control in a pregnancy study. Both conserved end residues are part of each CDR3. Expanded clones get a size class; other rows say once, few or many, or leave the size out.

>NA|TRBV7-9|12|TRBJ2-1
CASSLPRQGSFF
>NA|TRBV5-4|16|TRBJ2-3
CASSLELAGITDTQYF
>NA|TRBV7-9|18|TRBJ2-6
CASSFAGTASSGANVLTF
>NA|TRBV11-1|16|TRBJ2-3
CASSLAVGGSTDTQYF
>NA|TRBV7-8|17|TRBJ2-6
CASSLEAPGDGANVLTF
>NA|TRBV7-9|15|TRBJ2-5
CASSFSGSYQETQYF
>NA|TRBV5-4|14|TRBJ1-2
CASSARLEDYGYTF
>NA|TRBV7-9|15|TRBJ2-7
CASSLYTSGSYEQYF
>NA|TRBV28|17|TRBJ1-4
CASRGPRGLAGGEELFF
>once|TRBV27|13|TRBJ2-7
CASSPDRVGEQYF
>NA|TRBV20-1|11|TRBJ2-7
CSARDLYEQYF
>NA|TRBV4-1|14|TRBJ1-5
CASSPGQRDQPQHF
>NA|TRBV14|15|TRBJ1-3
CASSQDRRAGNTIYF
>once|TRBV6-5|14|TRBJ1-1
CASSPERQNTEAFF
>once|TRBV28|18|TRBJ1-6
CASNTRGGRSSYNSPLHF
>NA|TRBV9|15|TRBJ2-1
CASSVASGHYNEQFF
>NA|TRBV5-1|15|TRBJ2-1
CASRVGQGAYNEQFF
>NA|TRBV19|15|TRBJ1-1
CASSIQSRGYTEAFF
>NA|TRBV29-1|13|TRBJ1-1
CSLRTGGNTEAFF
>NA|TRBV5-4|17|TRBJ2-7
CASSLGQGLASIYEQYF
>NA|TRBV7-9|15|TRBJ1-1
CASSLSRGGNTEAFF
>NA|TRBV7-8|15|TRBJ1-1
CASSLVQGTLTEAFF
>NA|TRBV19|12|TRBJ2-2
CASSMAAGELFF
>NA|TRBV4-3|16|TRBJ2-3
CASSQDGGSYTDTQYF
>NA|TRBV11-2|15|TRBJ1-6
CASSSRRGQGSPLHF
>NA|TRBV19|16|TRBJ1-2
CASRPQRTGSPYGYTF
>NA|TRBV6-5|13|TRBJ2-7
CASSYRGSYEQYF
>NA|TRBV5-1|13|TRBJ1-2
CASSTGQNYGYTF
>NA|TRBV7-2|13|TRBJ2-1
CASNRQGAYEQFF
>NA|TRBV2|16|TRBJ2-5
CASSDGLAGGQETQYF
>NA|TRBV5-7|14|TRBJ2-7
CASSLGTGVHEQYF
>NA|TRBV30|12|TRBJ1-6
CAWSLDREALHF
>once|TRBV30|13|TRBJ2-1
CAWSNPRGDEQFF
>NA|TRBV15|14|TRBJ2-7
CATKDGRADHEQYF
>NA|TRBV7-2|15|TRBJ2-7
CASSLLAGAPFEQYF
>NA|TRBV5-1|18|TRBJ2-5
CASSLNSLTTGGYETQYF
>NA|TRBV7-2|14|TRBJ1-1
CASSSGQGRTEAFF
>NA|TRBV5-8|13|TRBJ1-2
CASSWTGFEGYTF
>NA|TRBV4-2|16|TRBJ1-1
CASSQDITRSNTEAFF